Listed below are T cell receptor beta chains from one sample, sequenced in a study of blood T cell repertoires in COVID-19. Clones were sequenced by immunoSEQ multiplex PCR, and TCRdb holds only the in-frame ones, with some missing. The table includes roughly 150,000 clones, roughly 83% detected once. Sequenced material: peripheral blood. The receptors were sampled from a woman aged 80 or older with active or convalescent COVID-19. CDR3s include the opening cysteine and the closing phenylalanine or tryptophan.

TRBV5-8,TRBJ1-2,CASSFPGLLGYGYTF
TRBV19,TRBJ1-5,CASSFTGQGGQPQHF
TRBV2,TRBJ1-4,CASSARWGTNEKLFF
TRBV7-2,TRBJ1-4,CASSLAVYVLATNEKLFF
TRBV5-1,TRBJ2-1,CASKNGGLFDEQFF
TRBV30,TRBJ1-5,CAWVLLRVSNQPQHF
TRBV10-1,TRBJ2-5,CASSEVNQETQYF
TRBV12-5,TRBJ1-1,CASGPGQTGATEAFF
TRBV6-2/TRBV6-3,TRBJ1-1,CASSYMNTEAFF
TRBV12-5,TRBJ1-1,CASGLVTGTGKGEAFF
TRBV4-2,TRBJ2-1,CASSRQRDEQFF
TRBV7-9,TRBJ1-3,CASSLRGSRSSGNTIYF
TRBV6-5,TRBJ2-1,CASSLLAGAANEQFF
TRBV18,TRBJ1-1,CASSGGSTEAFF
TRBV19,TRBJ1-3,CASSIPNRRSGNTIYF
TRBV19,TRBJ2-3,CASTSGGRTDTQYF
TRBV11-3,TRBJ1-6,CASRMTGGMPLHF
TRBV2,TRBJ1-4,CASSEVSGGRATNEKLFF
TRBV6-5,TRBJ1-3,CASSRGQGTPYTIYF
TRBV5-1,TRBJ2-2,CASSSGQGVGELFF
TRBV4-3,TRBJ2-7,CASSQGTGHYEQYF
TRBV7-6,TRBJ2-1,CASSLVAGGRNEQFF
TRBV3-1/TRBV3-2,TRBJ2-3,CASSQGLAGGHTQYF
TRBV5-1,TRBJ2-7,CASGAGAPGSYEQYF
TRBV18,TRBJ1-6,CASSPPFGQGDSPLHF
TRBV19,TRBJ2-6,CASARDRAGPGANVLTF
TRBV7-2,TRBJ1-1,CASSFGGGNTEAFF
TRBV19,TRBJ1-5,CASTSRDRGNQPQHF
TRBV9,TRBJ2-7,CASSVGATGRDEQYF
TRBV29-1,TRBJ1-1,CSVVGHRSEAFF
TRBV19,TRBJ1-1,CASSIEGRGRGTEAFF
TRBV27,TRBJ1-1,CASSSGGEAFF
TRBV19,TRBJ1-1,CASTRQGWAEAFF
TRBV19,TRBJ1-2,CATRAGQKLDSANYGYTF
TRBV18,TRBJ1-3,CASSTGSGNTIYF
TRBV4-3,TRBJ1-2,CASSQEIRRNYGYTF
TRBV19,TRBJ1-6,CASSTGREGSPLHF
TRBV19,TRBJ1-3,CASSDRGAGNTIYF
TRBV4-1,TRBJ1-5,CASSQAQGQHQPQHF
TRBV4-3,TRBJ2-4,CASSLTQGSKNIQYF
TRBV6-5,TRBJ2-1,CASSPTKTGYEQFF
TRBV5-4,TRBJ1-2,CASSLKGVLSYGYTF
TRBV7-9,TRBJ1-1,CASSLVHGTKAFF
TRBV7-9,TRBJ1-4,CASSRPGQGREKLFF
TRBV29-1,TRBJ1-2,CSVGTEVQGGYTF
TRBV5-1,TRBJ2-3,CASSLATTGTDTQYF
TRBV7-2,TRBJ1-1,CASSLGQGARAFF
TRBV29-1,TRBJ1-5,CSVPGQILQGNQPQHF
TRBV5-6,TRBJ1-2,CASSFRDRGWRSYTF
TRBV2,TRBJ1-5,CASSLQGYDQPQHF
TRBV11-3,TRBJ2-2,CASSLAGGHTGELFF
TRBV6-5,TRBJ2-7,CASRPDIYLSYEQYF
TRBV5-1,TRBJ2-5,CASSLGQRETQYF
TRBV5-1,TRBJ1-4,CASSLVWGGEKLFF
TRBV18,TRBJ1-2,CASSPGDRAPHGYTF